This entry describes one TCR beta chain. This sample was taken from a study of blood T cell repertoires in COVID-19. The CDR3 covers 15 residues. From germline, CDR1 is LGHNA and CDR2 YNFKEQ. The V gene end was trimmed by 4 bases and the J gene end by 7 bases; junction bases not matched to a gene: 4. Here immunoSEQ multiplex PCR was the method, and the copy in TCRdb shows in-frame clones only, minus some. The profile covers about 230,000 clones, with 80% to 90% appearing a single time and around 16% taken by the ten largest. This TCR was sampled from a man aged 18 to 29 who had recovered from COVID-19. The sequenced material came from PBMCs or T cells enriched from blood (not recorded which). V and J are TRBV4-2 and TRBJ2-1; 13 bases fit TRBD2. This CDR3 is CASSLTSGRENEQFF. As DNA, the CDR3 is TGTGCCAGCAGCCTCACTAGCGGGAGGGAGAATGAGCAGTTCTTC.